The clone carrying this TCR beta chain has just one count. The recovered donors of Cohort 3 showed two negative PCRs, clearance, or symptom resolution. Per the study methods: Researchers report that nucleated cell counts were estimated from reference gene primer amplification. Assay used: immunoSEQ multiplex PCR; TCRdb lists only in-frame clones, some missing. V and J calls and clone size are as listed in that table; D and trimming were resolved from the DNA. The data show about 270,000 clones, around 89% seen once. The data derive from a study of blood T cell repertoires in COVID-19. Study information: The origin of the acute and convalescent COVID-19 samples was the United States, Italy and Spain. T cells, B-cell-depleted T cells, or PBMCs provided the cDNA or gDNA that served as material.

Germline V CDR1 and CDR2: LNHDA, SQIVND (reference sequence). Trimming left V 5 bases short and J 7 bases short, with 17 bases between. The CDR3 loop spans 14 amino acids. This receptor was taken from a young woman who had recovered from COVID-19. The gene calls are TRBV19 and TRBJ1-1; D is perhaps TRBD1 (5 bases). The sequencing input was PBMCs or T cells enriched from blood (not recorded which). For the CDR3, the DNA is TGTGCCAGTAGTCCCCCCGCGGGGCAGTTTGAAGCTTTCTTT. It is translated as CASSPPAGQFEAFF.